The 11 T cell receptor beta chains below were found in one sample sequenced in a study of blood T cell repertoires in COVID-19. Sequencing used immunoSEQ multiplex PCR; TCRdb keeps in-frame clones, though not all of them. The data contain 450,000 to 500,000 clones, around 85% of them singletons. The specimen was PBMCs or T cells enriched from blood (not recorded which). The origin of the receptors is a woman aged 60-75 years who had recovered from COVID-19.

As for this clone: Other DNA sequences in this specimen translate into the identical CDR3. The chain recombines TRBV18 with TRBJ1-3; D is undetermined. Germline V gives CDR1 KGHSH, CDR2 LQKENI. V was trimmed by 3 bases and J by 0 bases, leaving 6 bases between them. The CDR3 is made up of 14 amino acids. The CDR3 is CASSPGSSGNTIYF. The DNA for the CDR3 is TGTGCCAGCTCACCGGGGAGCTCTGGAAACACCATATATTTT.

This clone was picked up a small number of times. This chain connects TRBV6-5 to TRBJ1-2, with 8 nucleotides matching TRBD1. CDR1 is MNHEY, CDR2 SVGAGI, per germline. Germline trimming cut 2 bases from V and 6 bases from J; bases unmatched to any gene: 2. The CDR3 runs to 13 residues. Here the CDR3 reads CASSYGQGHGYTF. In DNA, the CDR3 is TGTGCCAGCAGTTACGGACAGGGTCATGGCTACACCTTC.

The rearrangement uses TRBV4-2 and TRBJ1-1; the match to TRBD1 covers 7 bases. The CDR3 is made up of 18 amino acids. With V trimmed by 1 base and J by 0 bases, 11 bases remained unmatched. CDR1 and CDR2 (germline): LGHNA, YNFKEQ. CDR3 residues: CASSQVPGQIPMNTEAFF. As DNA, the CDR3 is TGTGCCAGCAGCCAAGTACCGGGACAGATTCCCATGAACACTGAAGCTTTCTTT.

Of note for this clone: Other DNA sequences within the sample encode an identical CDR3. The chain joins TRBV30 to TRBJ1-2; 7 nucleotides align to TRBD1. V dropped 3 bases and J dropped 7; count of bases not matched to a gene: 2. This CDR3 has 11 amino acids. Germline V gene data show CDR1 as GTSNPN and CDR2 as SVGIG (reference sequence). The chain's CDR3 is CAWRTGVGYTF. Here the CDR3 DNA reads TGTGCCTGGAGAACAGGGGTTGGCTACACCTTC.

The J gene is TRBJ1-2, the V gene TRBV10-1, with 8 bases identical to TRBD1. Germline CDR1 reads WNHNN; CDR2 reads SYGVQD (reference sequence). V was pared by 10 bases and J by 4 bases, with 8 bases of the junction left unmatched. The CDR3 consists of 13 residues. CDR3 loop: CATNRGFGYGYTF. CDR3 DNA sequence: TGCGCCACAAACAGGGGGTTCGGCTATGGCTACACCTTC.

V gene TRBV4-1 combines with J gene TRBJ1-1; D might be TRBD1 (5 bases). V was shortened by 0 bases and J by 5 bases, with 16 bases between the two germline ends. The CDR3 spans 16 residues. Germline V gene data show CDR1 as MGHRA and CDR2 as YSYEKL. The CDR3 coding sequence is TGCGCCAGCAGCCAAGACAGGATTTTACAGGAGACTGAAGCTTTCTTT. Amino acids: CASSQDRILQETEAFF.

This chain joins TRBV5-1 and TRBJ1-1; 7 bases fit TRBD1. This CDR3 has 14 amino acids. Germline V gives CDR1 SGHRS, CDR2 YFSETQ. After removal of 0 bases from V and 7 bases from J, the junction contained 6 bases not matched to a gene. CDR3: CASSLEGGRLEAFF. DNA for the CDR3: TGCGCCAGCAGCTTGGAAGGGGGCCGCCTTGAAGCTTTCTTT.

The CDR3 bases are TGTGCCATCAGTGAGTCGGTTGTTTTGGGACAGGGAAGCAATCAGCCCCAGCATTTT. This encodes CAISESVVLGQGSNQPQHF. The V call is TRBV10-3, the J call TRBJ1-5, with 9 positions matching TRBD1. V was pared by 0 bases and J by 1 base, with 10 bases of the junction left unmatched. The CDR3 is made up of 19 amino acids. The germline gives CDR1 ENHRY, CDR2 SYGVKD.

This chain connects TRBV5-1 to TRBJ1-3; perhaps TRBD1 as D (5 bases). Germline V CDR1 and CDR2: SGHRS, YFSETQ. The CDR3 extends over 14 amino acids. With 0 bases removed from V and 8 bases from J, the gap between germline ends came to 12 bases. The chain's CDR3 is CASSLGGSGYTIYF. CDR3 coding DNA: TGCGCCAGCAGCTTGGGGGGATCAGGGTACACCATATATTTT.

This chain's CDR3 is CASSREGGASTDTQYF. The CDR3 nucleotides are TGTGCCAGCAGTAGAGAAGGGGGGGCAAGCACAGATACGCAGTATTTT. The genes are TRBV2 and TRBJ2-3; D might be TRBD2 (7 bases). Germline CDR1 and CDR2: SNHLY and FYNNEI. The CDR3 is 16 residues long. V was clipped by 5 bases and J by 0 bases, with 15 bases between them.

The chain uses TRBV19 and TRBJ2-2; 7 nucleotides line up with TRBD1. The germline V gene has CDR1 LNHDA and CDR2 SQIVND (reference sequence). V lost 5 bases and J lost 3; bases outside the gene matches: 6. This CDR3 is built from 15 residues. The CDR3 nucleotides read TGTGCCAGTAGTCGGACCGGGACAGACACCGGGGAGCTGTTTTTT. Translating it yields CASSRTGTDTGELFF.